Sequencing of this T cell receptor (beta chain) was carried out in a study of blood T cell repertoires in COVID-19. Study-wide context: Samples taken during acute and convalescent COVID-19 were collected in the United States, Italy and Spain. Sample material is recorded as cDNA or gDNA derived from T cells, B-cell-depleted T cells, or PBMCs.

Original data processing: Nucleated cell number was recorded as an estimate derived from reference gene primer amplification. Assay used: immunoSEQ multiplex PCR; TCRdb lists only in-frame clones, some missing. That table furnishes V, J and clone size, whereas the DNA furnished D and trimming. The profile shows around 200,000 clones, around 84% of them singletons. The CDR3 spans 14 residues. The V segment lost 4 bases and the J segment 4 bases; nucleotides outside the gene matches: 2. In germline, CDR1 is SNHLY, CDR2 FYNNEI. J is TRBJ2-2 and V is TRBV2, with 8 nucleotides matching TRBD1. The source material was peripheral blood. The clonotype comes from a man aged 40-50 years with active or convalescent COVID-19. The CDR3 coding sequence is TGTGCCAGCAGTGGGGACAGGCTCACCGGGGAGCTGTTTTTT. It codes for CASSGDRLTGELFF.